This passage covers 18 T cell receptor beta chains from one sample sequenced in a study of regulatory dendritic cells for organ transplantation (dated 2017 in TCRdb). No antigen has been identified for these receptors. Library prep was done by the immunoSEQ multiplex PCR assay. TCRdb provides this immuneACCESS table in a form limited to in-frame rearrangements. Some clones are lacking; in checked studies, under half of them reflect an unresolved V gene, and why the rest are absent is not known. The table for this sample lists about 12,000 clones; approximately 75% of them were counted only once. The top ten constitute approximately 1.1% of the sample. Sorted T cell subsets were CFSE-labeled and co-cultured for roughly five days with allogeneic regulatory or mature dendritic cells at a 1:10 DC:T ratio. Input material: naive CD8+ T cells from blood cultured with regulatory dendritic cells. The cell subset or site label here, explained by the study, means: CD45RA+ naive T cells. All receptors derive from a human donor in good health.

A few counts support this clone. The J gene is TRBJ2-2, the V gene TRBV4-1; tentatively, D is TRBD1 (6 bases). Per germline, CDR1 MGHRA and CDR2 YSYEKL. The CDR3 is 15 residues long. With 4 bases removed from V and 3 bases from J, the gap between germline ends came to 12 bases. Here the CDR3 DNA reads TGCGCCAGCAGCCTCTCGCACAGGGACACCGGGGAGCTGTTTTTT. As protein: CASSLSHRDTGELFF.

The J gene is TRBJ2-1, the V gene TRBV6-6; tentative D call: TRBD2 (6 bases). The CDR3 is made up of 15 amino acids. The germline V gene encodes CDR1 MNHNY and CDR2 SVGAGI (reference sequence). V was cut by 2 bases and J by 8 bases, with 16 bases left in between. For the CDR3, the DNA is TGTGCCAGCAGTTACGGAGGGAGGCCTTCCGATGAGCAGTTCTTC. Its translation is CASSYGGRPSDEQFF.

This clone was recorded once. The V and J genes are TRBV4-3 and TRBJ1-2; 8 bases match TRBD1. The germline V gene has CDR1 LGHNA and CDR2 YSLEER. The CDR3 loop spans 15 amino acids. V shed 1 base, J shed 4 bases, and the junction held 5 bases outside the gene matches. The CDR3 region has the DNA TGCGCCAGCAGCCAAGGTCTACAGGGGGGCTATGGCTACACCTTC. Translated, it gives CASSQGLQGGYGYTF.

The chain recombines TRBV2 with TRBJ2-7; possible D gene TRBD1, 6 bases. V was trimmed by 3 bases and J by 5 bases, leaving 8 bases between them. Germline loops: CDR1 SNHLY, CDR2 FYNNEI. The length of the CDR3 is 12 residues. The CDR3 loop is CASSEWGHEQYF. As DNA, the CDR3 is TGTGCCAGCAGTGAGTGGGGGCACGAGCAGTACTTC.

This clone was counted a single time. The chain links TRBV19 to TRBJ2-1; possibly TRBD2 for D (5 bases). CDR1 LNHDA and CDR2 SQIVND come from the germline V gene (reference sequence). CDR3 size: 15 residues. Trimming removed 3 bases at V and 3 bases at J, with 12 bases between. Here the CDR3 reads CASSIDSRDYNEQFF. The CDR3 DNA reads TGTGCCAGTAGTATCGACTCCCGGGACTACAATGAGCAGTTCTTC.

This clone has a handful of counts. V gene TRBV7-8 combines with J gene TRBJ2-7; possible D gene TRBD1, 7 bases. Trimming left V 0 bases short and J 4 bases short, with 16 bases between. The CDR3 consists of 16 residues. Germline CDR1 and CDR2: SGHVS and FQNEAQ. Here the CDR3 reads CASSLAVTGRSYEQYF. The DNA of the CDR3 is TGTGCCAGCAGCTTAGCGGTGACAGGGAGGTCATACGAGCAGTACTTC.

This clone was seen a handful of times. V and J are TRBV27 and TRBJ2-7, with D perhaps TRBD2 (7 bases). CDR3 size: 15 residues. Between the trimmed V and J ends, which lost 5 bases and 4 bases, there was a span of 18 bases. Germline lookup yields CDR1 MNHEY and CDR2 SMNVEV (reference sequence). CDR3 sequence reads: CASSPLSGGPYEQYF. CDR3 sequence (DNA): TGTGCCAGCAGTCCCCTTTCGGGGGGCCCATACGAGCAGTACTTC.

The V call is TRBV5-8, the J call TRBJ2-1, with 7 positions matching TRBD1. J was trimmed by 4 bases and V by 0 bases; bases with no gene match: 1. Germline-derived CDR1 and CDR2 are SGHTS and YDEGEE. This CDR3 has 14 amino acids. CDR3 loop: CASSLGQGYNEQFF. CDR3 DNA: TGTGCCAGCAGCTTGGGACAGGGTTACAATGAGCAGTTCTTC.

The chain couples TRBV14 to TRBJ2-5; the D gene is possibly TRBD1 (5 bases). Trimming pared 4 bases from V and 2 bases from J, leaving 17 bases between. The CDR3 loop spans 16 amino acids. Per the germline V gene, CDR1 is SGHDN and CDR2 is FVKESK. The CDR3 spells CASSPLGREEQETQYF. The CDR3 coding sequence is TGTGCCAGCAGCCCCCTAGGCAGGGAAGAGCAAGAGACCCAGTACTTC.

The genes are TRBV5-6 and TRBJ2-5, with D possibly being TRBD2 (6 bases). Germline lookup yields CDR1 SGHDT and CDR2 YYEEEE. The CDR3 loop spans 13 amino acids. The V end was cut by 4 bases, the J end by 2 bases, with 9 bases between. The CDR3 DNA is TGTGCCAGCAGCCTAGGGAGGCAAGAGACCCAGTACTTC. Encoded protein: CASSLGRQETQYF.

The chain employs TRBV7-9 and TRBJ1-3, with D perhaps TRBD1 (6 bases). V lost 5 bases and J 1 base, leaving 9 bases between the germline ends. The CDR3 is 14 residues long. CDR1 and CDR2 (germline): SEHNR, FQNEAQ (reference sequence). CDR3 loop: CASSPTGSGNTIYF. CDR3 DNA: TGTGCCAGCAGCCCAACAGGGTCTGGAAACACCATATATTTT. Full variable domain (missing parts from reference TRBV7-9 and TRBJ1-3): DTGVSQNPRHKITKRGQNVTFRCDPISEHNRLYWYRQTLGQGPEFLTYFQNEAQLEKSRLLSDRFSAERPKGSFSTLEIQRTEQGDSAMYLCASSPTGSGNTIYFGEGSWLTVV.

The chain combines TRBV2 with TRBJ2-1; TRBD1 might be the D (6 bases). V dropped 3 bases and J dropped 1 base, with 10 bases sitting between them. The CDR3 covers 15 residues. The germline gives CDR1 SNHLY, CDR2 FYNNEI. The CDR3 DNA sequence: TGTGCCAGCAGTGATTTGGGGGCATCCTACAATGAGCAGTTCTTC. Amino acids: CASSDLGASYNEQFF. The variable domain in full, completed from reference TRBV2 and TRBJ2-1, reads EPEVTQTPSHQVTQMGQEVILRCVPISNHLYFYWYRQILGQKVEFLVSFYNNEISEKSEIFDDQFSVERPDGSNFTLKIRSTKLEDSAMYFCASSDLGASYNEQFFGPGTRLTVL.

The V and J genes are TRBV9 and TRBJ2-2; unclear D gene. The CDR3 spans 14 residues. Per the germline V gene, CDR1 is SGDLS and CDR2 is YYNGEE. Trimming took off 1 base at V and 0 bases at J, with 4 bases between the two ends. DNA of the CDR3: TGTGCCAGCAGCGTATACTCGAACACCGGGGAGCTGTTTTTT. Its translation: CASSVYSNTGELFF.

The chain has TRBV11-2 and TRBJ2-1; D gene uncertain. This CDR3 has 15 amino acids. Deletions cut 4 bases from V and 9 bases from J, with 19 bases between. Germline V lookup: CDR1 SGHAT, CDR2 FQNNGV. The CDR3 spells CASSSQATPAGEQFF. CDR3 bases: TGTGCCAGCAGCTCTCAGGCAACCCCCGCCGGTGAGCAGTTCTTC.

V gene TRBV5-6 combines with J gene TRBJ2-4; 8 bases map to TRBD1. Germline CDR1 and CDR2: SGHDT and YYEEEE. V lost 3 bases and J lost 4; bases outside the gene matches: 9. The CDR3 extends over 16 amino acids. The DNA for the CDR3 is TGTGCCAGCAGCTGGGGACAGGCGGTCCGAAAAAACATTCAGTACTTC. Its protein is CASSWGQAVRKNIQYF.

The chain joins TRBV6-1 to TRBJ1-4; possibly TRBD1 for D (5 bases). CDR1 is MNHNS and CDR2 is SASEGT in the germline V gene. The CDR3 sequence is 12 residues long. Trimming took off 3 bases at V and 12 bases at J, with 11 bases between the two ends. CDR3: CASSDRREELFF. The DNA of the CDR3 is TGTGCCAGCAGTGATCGCAGGGAGGAACTGTTTTTT.

The chain joins TRBV4-1 to TRBJ2-7, with 12 bases aligning to TRBD2. Germline loops: CDR1 MGHRA, CDR2 YSYEKL. The CDR3 length is 16 residues. After removal of 2 bases from V and 3 bases from J, the junction contained 5 bases not matched to a gene. The CDR3: CASSQSGLAGFYEQYF. DNA for the CDR3: TGCGCCAGCAGCCAATCCGGACTAGCGGGGTTCTACGAGCAGTACTTC.

The chain links TRBV15 to TRBJ1-1, with D unresolved. The CDR3 is 16 residues long. Trimming removed 0 bases from V and 6 bases from J, with 17 bases in between. Germline V gene sequence: CDR1 LNHNV, CDR2 YYDKDF (reference sequence). The CDR3 sequence: CATSREEGSLNAEAFF. The DNA of the CDR3 is TGTGCCACCAGCAGAGAAGAGGGAAGTTTAAACGCTGAAGCTTTCTTT.